The 12 T cell receptor beta chains given below trace back to one sample, sequenced in a study of blood T cell repertoires in COVID-19. TCRdb's table, derived via immunoSEQ multiplex PCR, lists solely in-frame clones and lacks some. The table shows 200,000 to 250,000 clones, with around 80% occurring only once. The sequencing input was peripheral blood. The receptors come from a woman older than 75 with active or convalescent COVID-19.

V gene TRBV7-9 combines with J gene TRBJ1-2, with D tentatively TRBD1 (5 bases). V was shortened by 6 bases and J by 7 bases, with 12 bases between the two germline ends. There are 12 residues in the CDR3. Germline V gene lookup returns CDR1 SEHNR and CDR2 FQNEAQ (reference sequence). CDR3 region: CASRNRSRGYTF. The CDR3 DNA reads as TGTGCCAGCAGGAACAGGTCCCGTGGCTACACCTTC.

Here the CDR3 reads CASSPIAGDTEAFF. CDR3 nucleotides: TGTGCCAGCTCACCAATCGCCGGAGACACTGAAGCTTTCTTT. The chain is built from TRBV18 and TRBJ1-1; D not resolved. This CDR3 comprises 14 residues. Germline CDR1 KGHSH, CDR2 LQKENI. V was pared by 2 bases and J by 3 bases, with 10 bases between.

The gene calls are TRBV14 and TRBJ1-2, with 7 bases fitting TRBD1. Trimming removed 3 bases from V and 7 bases from J; junction bases left unmatched: 8. CDR1 is SGHDN and CDR2 is FVKESK in the germline V gene. CDR3 length: 14 residues. This chain's CDR3 is CASSQHRQGSGYTF. The CDR3 nucleotides read TGTGCCAGCAGCCAGCACCGACAGGGAAGTGGCTACACCTTC.

The chain combines TRBV5-4 with TRBJ2-7; 8 bases line up with TRBD2. Germline CDR1 and CDR2: SGHNT and YYREEE (reference sequence). V lost 6 bases and J lost 2; bases outside the gene matches: 7. This CDR3 has 14 amino acids. The CDR3 nucleotides read TGTGCCAGCACCCGTCGCGGGGGGACCTACGAGCAGTACTTC. Translating gives CASTRRGGTYEQYF.

The rearrangement uses TRBV5-1 and TRBJ1-2, with D maybe TRBD1 (5 bases). In germline, CDR1 is SGHRS, CDR2 YFSETQ. The CDR3 sequence is 14 residues long. The V and J ends lost 0 bases and 5 bases respectively, with 11 bases between them. CDR3 DNA: TGCGCCAGCAGCTTGGCGGGGGTCGGGTATGGCTACACCTTC. Encoded protein: CASSLAGVGYGYTF. The whole variable domain, remainder taken from reference TRBV5-1 and TRBJ1-2, is KAGVTQTPRYLIKTRGQQVTLSCSPISGHRSVSWYQQTPGQGLQFLFEYFSETQRNKGNFPGRFSGRQFSNSRSEMNVSTLELGDSALYLCASSLAGVGYGYTFGSGTRLTVV.

This chain joins TRBV9 and TRBJ2-2, with 11 bases matching TRBD2. J lost 3 bases, V lost 0 bases, and 4 bases had no gene match. Germline V gene sequence: CDR1 SGDLS, CDR2 YYNGEE. CDR3 length: 17 amino acids. CDR3 in amino acids: CASSVASGGRDTGELFF. The CDR3 DNA sequence: TGTGCCAGCAGCGTAGCTAGCGGGGGGAGGGACACCGGGGAGCTGTTTTTT.

This chain joins TRBV6-1 and TRBJ2-5; perhaps TRBD1 as D (5 bases). V shed 3 bases and J shed 5 bases, with 19 bases lying between them. Germline V gives CDR1 MNHNS, CDR2 SASEGT. The CDR3 covers 16 residues. Here the CDR3 DNA reads TGTGCCAGCAGTGAGGGGCTGCAAAGCCTAGGTGAGACCCAGTACTTC. Protein product: CASSEGLQSLGETQYF.

The chain recombines TRBV6-2 or TRBV6-3 with TRBJ1-6; 8 bases are a match to TRBD1. The CDR3 length is 17 residues. V gave up 5 bases and J gave up 2 bases; unmatched junction bases: 8. The germline V gene has CDR1 MNHEY and CDR2 SVGEGT. The DNA for the CDR3 is TGTGCCAGCAGTCGGAGGACAGGGATAACCTATAATTCACCCCTCCACTTT. It is translated as CASSRRTGITYNSPLHF.

The DNA of the CDR3 is TGTGCCAGCTGCGCGGGCCTCCAAGAGACCCAGTACTTC. It specifies CASCAGLQETQYF. The chain employs TRBV12-3 or TRBV12-4 and TRBJ2-5, with a tentative D call TRBD2 (5 bases). The length of the CDR3 is 13 residues. Trimming shortened V by 8 bases and J by 1 base, and 11 bases separated the two germline ends.

CDR3 in DNA: TGTGCCAGCAGTTCAAGAGGGGAGACCCAGTACTTC. Translated, it gives CASSSRGETQYF. V usage is TRBV27 and J usage is TRBJ2-5; D is possibly TRBD2 (5 bases). This CDR3 spans 12 amino acids. Per the germline V gene, CDR1 is MNHEY and CDR2 is SMNVEV (reference sequence). V gave up 4 bases and J gave up 5 bases, with 8 bases separating them.

This sequence joins TRBV9 and TRBJ2-1; D uncertain. Germline V gene sequence: CDR1 SGDLS, CDR2 YYNGEE. The CDR3 runs to 13 residues. V was cut by 4 bases and J by 4 bases, with 9 bases left in between. In DNA form, the CDR3 reads TGTGCCAGCAGCCGCGCAGGATACAATGAGCAGTTCTTC. Translated: CASSRAGYNEQFF.

J is TRBJ1-2 and V is TRBV9; D is possibly TRBD1 (5 bases). Trimming left V 1 base short and J 6 bases short, with 16 bases between. This CDR3 has 15 residues. Per the germline V gene, CDR1 is SGDLS and CDR2 is YYNGEE. DNA for the CDR3: TGTGCCAGCAGCGTATCCCCGGGGGGGGAGGATGGCTACACCTTC. Its translation is CASSVSPGGEDGYTF.